This TCR beta chain was identified in a study of OX40 agonist ivuxolimab in advanced cancers. Whole-study findings and limits: CD4+ T cells averaged fewer expanded clones than CD8+ T cells.

CDR1 and CDR2 from the germline V gene are PRHDT and FYEKMQ (reference sequence). The CDR3 has 15 amino acids. The trim removed 0 bases at V and 7 bases at J, leaving 1 base unmatched. Here immunoSEQ multiplex PCR was the method, and the copy in TCRdb shows in-frame clones only, minus some. Of about 36,000 clones listed, about 80% were seen once; the top ten hold about 18%. Details on this clone: Its antigen is undetermined.

The specimen comprised CD4+ or CD8+ T cells sorted from blood, sampled in a trial of the OX40 agonist ivuxolimab. The chain combines TRBV13 with TRBJ1-6; 9 nucleotides line up with TRBD1. This receptor was identified in an adult with an advanced solid tumor such as melanoma, head and neck, liver or kidney cancer. The CDR3 DNA reads TGTGCCAGCAGCTTAGGGGACAGGGGCAATTCACCCCTCCACTTT. It translates to CASSLGDRGNSPLHF. The whole variable domain, filled in from reference TRBV13 and TRBJ1-6, reads AAGVIQSPRHLIKEKRETATLKCYPIPRHDTVYWYQQGPGQDPQFLISFYEKMQSDKGSIPDRFSAQQFSDYHSELNMSSLELGDSALYFCASSLGDRGNSPLHFGNGTRLTVT.